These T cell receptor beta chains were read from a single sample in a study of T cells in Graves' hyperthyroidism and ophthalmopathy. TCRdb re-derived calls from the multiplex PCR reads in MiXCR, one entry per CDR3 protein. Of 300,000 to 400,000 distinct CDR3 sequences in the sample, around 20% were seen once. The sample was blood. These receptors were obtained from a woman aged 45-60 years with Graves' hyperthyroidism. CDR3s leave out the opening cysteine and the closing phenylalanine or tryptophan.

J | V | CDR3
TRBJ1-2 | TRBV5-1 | ASSFAGTTNYGYT
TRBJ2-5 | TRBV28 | ASNFLGGGGKKTQY
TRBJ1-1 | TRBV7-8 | ASSSLIQGEAF
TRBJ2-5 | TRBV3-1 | ASSLRDWYTETQY
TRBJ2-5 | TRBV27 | ASSLGLGIGETQY
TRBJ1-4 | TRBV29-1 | SVAGPSLNEKLF
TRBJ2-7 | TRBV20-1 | SVPGLAGGHNEQY
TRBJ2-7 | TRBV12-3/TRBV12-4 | ASSLRLAGGPSYEQY
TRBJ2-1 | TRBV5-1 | ASSSGSGGKDEQF
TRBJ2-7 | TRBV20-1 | SARGLAGGPGYEQY
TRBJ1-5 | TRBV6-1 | ASSASLGNQPQH
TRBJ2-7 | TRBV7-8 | ASNPRSSGSYEQY
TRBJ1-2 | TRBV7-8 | ASSLAPGQGAGGYT
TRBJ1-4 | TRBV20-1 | RLTPGPEEEKLF
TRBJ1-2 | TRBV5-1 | ASSFEGAGGYT
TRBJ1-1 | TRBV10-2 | ASSGGTGTSQAF
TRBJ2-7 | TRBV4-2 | ASSQGGTAGYEQY
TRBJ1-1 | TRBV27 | ASSLSGGYNTEAF
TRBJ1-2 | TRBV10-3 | AISESQGTYGYT
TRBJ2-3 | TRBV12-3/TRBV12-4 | ASGKQGSTDTQY
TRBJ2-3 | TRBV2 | ASSPEFTDTQY
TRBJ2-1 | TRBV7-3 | ASSLSVGPEQF
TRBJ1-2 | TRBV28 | ASSLQGPPGYT
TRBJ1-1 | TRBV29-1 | SVAQGGEAF
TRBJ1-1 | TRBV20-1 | SARDSLNTEAF
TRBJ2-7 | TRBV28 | ASSRDFLGEQY
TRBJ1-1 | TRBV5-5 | ASSFGGVNTEAF
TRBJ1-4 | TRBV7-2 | ASSKASLGQREKLF
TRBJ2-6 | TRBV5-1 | ASSRGTASSGANVLT